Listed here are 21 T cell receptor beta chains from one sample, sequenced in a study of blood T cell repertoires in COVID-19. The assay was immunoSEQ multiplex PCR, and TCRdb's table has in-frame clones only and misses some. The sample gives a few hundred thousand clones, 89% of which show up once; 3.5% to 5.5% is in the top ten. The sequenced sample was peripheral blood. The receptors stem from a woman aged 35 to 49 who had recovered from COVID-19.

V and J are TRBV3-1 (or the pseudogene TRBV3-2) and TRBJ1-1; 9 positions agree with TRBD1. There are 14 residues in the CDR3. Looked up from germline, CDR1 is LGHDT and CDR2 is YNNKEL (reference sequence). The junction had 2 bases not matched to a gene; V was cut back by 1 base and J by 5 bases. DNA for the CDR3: TGTGCCAGCAGCCAAGTACAGGGGGCAACTGAAGCTTTCTTT. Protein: CASSQVQGATEAFF.

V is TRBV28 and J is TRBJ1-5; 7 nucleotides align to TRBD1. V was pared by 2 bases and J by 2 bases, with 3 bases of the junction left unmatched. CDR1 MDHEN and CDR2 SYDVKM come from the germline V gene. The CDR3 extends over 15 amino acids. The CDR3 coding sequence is TGTGCCAGCAGTTTACGAGGGGGCGGCAATCAGCCCCAGCATTTT. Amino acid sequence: CASSLRGGGNQPQHF.

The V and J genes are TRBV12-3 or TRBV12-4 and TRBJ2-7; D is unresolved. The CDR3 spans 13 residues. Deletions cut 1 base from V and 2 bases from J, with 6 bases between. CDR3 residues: CASSLGSTYEQYV. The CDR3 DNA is TGTGCCAGCAGTTTAGGCTCTACCTACGAGCAGTACGTC.

The CDR3 sequence is CASSKALGRGVSDTQYF. CDR3 sequence (DNA): TGTGCCAGCAGCAAGGCCTTGGGGCGGGGGGTGTCAGATACGCAGTATTTT. This rearrangement joins TRBV5-5 to TRBJ2-3, with 8 bases fitting TRBD2. CDR3 length: 17 amino acids. With 4 bases clipped from V and 4 bases from J, the junction kept 14 bases outside the gene matches. Germline assignment: CDR1 SGHKS and CDR2 YYEKEE (reference sequence). The whole variable domain, filled in from reference TRBV5-5 and TRBJ2-3, reads DAGVTQSPTHLIKTRGQQVTLRCSPISGHKSVSWYQQVLGQGPQFIFQYYEKEERGRGNFPDRFSARQFPNYSSELNVNALLLGDSALYLCASSKALGRGVSDTQYFGPGTRLTVL.

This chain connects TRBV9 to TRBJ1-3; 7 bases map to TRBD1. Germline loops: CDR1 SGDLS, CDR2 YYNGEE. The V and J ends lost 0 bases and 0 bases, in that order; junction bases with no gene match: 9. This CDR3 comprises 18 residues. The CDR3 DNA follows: TGTGCCAGCAGCGTAGGAGTCCTGGGACAGAGCTCTGGAAACACCATATATTTT. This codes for CASSVGVLGQSSGNTIYF. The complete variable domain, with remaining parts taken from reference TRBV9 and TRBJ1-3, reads DSGVTQTPKHLITATGQRVTLRCSPRSGDLSVYWYQQSLDQGLQFLIQYYNGEERAKGNILERFSAQQFPDLHSELNLSSLELGDSALYFCASSVGVLGQSSGNTIYFGEGSWLTVV.

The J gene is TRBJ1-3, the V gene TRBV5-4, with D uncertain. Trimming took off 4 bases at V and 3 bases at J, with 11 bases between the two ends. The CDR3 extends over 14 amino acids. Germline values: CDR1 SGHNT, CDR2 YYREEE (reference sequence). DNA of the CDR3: TGTGCCAGCAGCACCGCAGCGTATGGAAACACCATATATTTT. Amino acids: CASSTAAYGNTIYF.

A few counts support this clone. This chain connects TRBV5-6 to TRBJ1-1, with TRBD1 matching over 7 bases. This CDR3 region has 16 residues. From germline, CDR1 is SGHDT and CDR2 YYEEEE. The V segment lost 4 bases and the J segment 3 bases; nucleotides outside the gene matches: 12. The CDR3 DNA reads TGTGCCAGCAGCGCTTGGGGCAGGGGGGTGGACACTGAAGCTTTCTTT. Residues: CASSAWGRGVDTEAFF.

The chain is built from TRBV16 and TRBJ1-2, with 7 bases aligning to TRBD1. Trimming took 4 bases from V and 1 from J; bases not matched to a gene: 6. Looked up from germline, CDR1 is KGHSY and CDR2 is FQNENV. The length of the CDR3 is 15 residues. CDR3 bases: TGTGCCAGCAGCCTACCGGACAGGAGTAACTATGGCTACACCTTC. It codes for CASSLPDRSNYGYTF. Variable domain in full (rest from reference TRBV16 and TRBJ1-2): GEEVAQTPKHLVRGEGQKAKLYCAPIKGHSYVFWYQQVLKNEFKFLISFQNENVFDETGMPKERFSAKCLPNSPCSLEIQATKLEDSAVYFCASSLPDRSNYGYTFGSGTRLTVV.

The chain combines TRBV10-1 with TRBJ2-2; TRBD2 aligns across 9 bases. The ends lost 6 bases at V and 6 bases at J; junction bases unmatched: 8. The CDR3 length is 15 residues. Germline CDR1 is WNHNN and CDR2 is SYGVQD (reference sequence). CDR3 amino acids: CASSALGTSPGELFF. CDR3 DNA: TGCGCCAGCAGCGCACTCGGGACTAGCCCCGGGGAGCTGTTTTTT.

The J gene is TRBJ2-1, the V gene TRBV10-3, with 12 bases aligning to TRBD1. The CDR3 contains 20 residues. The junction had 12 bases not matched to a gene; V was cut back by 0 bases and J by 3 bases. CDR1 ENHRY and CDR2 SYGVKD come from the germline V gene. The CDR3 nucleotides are TGTGCCATCAGTGAGTCCCAGGGACAGGGGGCGCGCTCCCACTACAATGAGCAGTTCTTC. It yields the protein CAISESQGQGARSHYNEQFF.

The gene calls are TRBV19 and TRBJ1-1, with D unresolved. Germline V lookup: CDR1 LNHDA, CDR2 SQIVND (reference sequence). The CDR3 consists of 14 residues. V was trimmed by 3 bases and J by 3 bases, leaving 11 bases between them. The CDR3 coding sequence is TGTGCCAGTAGTATGAGGGTTGAGGACACTGAAGCTTTCTTT. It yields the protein CASSMRVEDTEAFF.

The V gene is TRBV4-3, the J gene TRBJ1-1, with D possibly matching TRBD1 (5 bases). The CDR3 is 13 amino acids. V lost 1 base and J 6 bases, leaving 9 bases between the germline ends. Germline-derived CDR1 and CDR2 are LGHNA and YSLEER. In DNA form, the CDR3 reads TGCGCCAGCAGCCAAGTAGGGGCCTCTGAAGCTTTCTTT. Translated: CASSQVGASEAFF.

CDR3: CASSQRQDSLSKTDTQYF. CDR3 DNA sequence: TGCGCCAGCAGCCAAAGGCAGGACTCGCTATCCAAAACAGATACGCAGTATTTT. The chain combines TRBV4-3 with TRBJ2-3, with D perhaps TRBD2 (5 bases). CDR3 size: 18 residues. With 2 bases removed from V and 3 bases from J, the gap between germline ends came to 21 bases. Per the germline V gene, CDR1 is LGHNA and CDR2 is YSLEER.

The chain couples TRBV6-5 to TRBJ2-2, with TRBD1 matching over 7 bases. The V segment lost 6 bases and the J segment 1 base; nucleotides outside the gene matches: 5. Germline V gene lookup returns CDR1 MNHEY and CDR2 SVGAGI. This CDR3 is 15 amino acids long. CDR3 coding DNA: TGTGCCAGCAGGCAGACAGGGAGGAACACCGGGGAGCTGTTTTTT. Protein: CASRQTGRNTGELFF.

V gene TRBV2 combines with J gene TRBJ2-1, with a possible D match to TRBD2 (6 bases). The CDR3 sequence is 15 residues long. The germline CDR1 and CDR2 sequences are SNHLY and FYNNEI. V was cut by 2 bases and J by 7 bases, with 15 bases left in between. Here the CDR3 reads CASSERAGSPNEQFF. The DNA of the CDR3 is TGTGCCAGCAGTGAAAGGGCGGGGTCTCCTAATGAGCAGTTCTTC.

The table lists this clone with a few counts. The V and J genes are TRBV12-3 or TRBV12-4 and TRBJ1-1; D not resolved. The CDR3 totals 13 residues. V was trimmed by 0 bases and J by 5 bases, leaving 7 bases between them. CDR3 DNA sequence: TGTGCCAGCAGTTTAGCCACCGGGACTGAAGCTTTCTTT. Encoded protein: CASSLATGTEAFF.

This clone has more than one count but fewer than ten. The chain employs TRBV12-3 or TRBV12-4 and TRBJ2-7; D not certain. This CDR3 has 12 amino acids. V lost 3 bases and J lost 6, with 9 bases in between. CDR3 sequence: CASSFHGSEQYF. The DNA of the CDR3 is TGTGCCAGCAGTTTCCACGGTAGCGAGCAGTACTTC.

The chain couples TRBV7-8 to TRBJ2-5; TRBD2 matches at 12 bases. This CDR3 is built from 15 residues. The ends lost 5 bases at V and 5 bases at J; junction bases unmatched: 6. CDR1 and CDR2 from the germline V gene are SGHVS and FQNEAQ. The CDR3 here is CASSPGTSGSETQYF. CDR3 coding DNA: TGTGCCAGCAGCCCGGGGACTAGCGGGTCGGAGACCCAGTACTTC. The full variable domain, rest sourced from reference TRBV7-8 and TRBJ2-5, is GAGVSQSPRYKVAKRGQDVALRCDPISGHVSLFWYQQALGQGPEFLTYFQNEAQLDKSGLPSDRFFAERPEGSVSTLKIQRTQQEDSAVYLCASSPGTSGSETQYFGPGTRLLVL.

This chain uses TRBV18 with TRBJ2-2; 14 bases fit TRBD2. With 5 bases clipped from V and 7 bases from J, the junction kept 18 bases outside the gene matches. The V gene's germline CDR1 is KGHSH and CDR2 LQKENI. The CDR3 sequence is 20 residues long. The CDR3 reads CASSTGRLAGGRWTGGELFF. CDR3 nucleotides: TGTGCCAGCTCAACCGGCCGACTAGCGGGAGGGCGTTGGACGGGCGGGGAGCTGTTTTTT.

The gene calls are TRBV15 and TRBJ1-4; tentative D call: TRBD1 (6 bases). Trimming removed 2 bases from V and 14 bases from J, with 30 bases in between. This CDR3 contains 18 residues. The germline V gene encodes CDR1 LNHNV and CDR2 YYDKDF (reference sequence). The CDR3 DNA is TGTGCCACCAGCAGAAAAGGGGATAACAGGGTAGGATTTCATGGCCTGTTTTTT. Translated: CATSRKGDNRVGFHGLFF.

CDR3 sequence reads: CASSLGGGRADTQYF. For the CDR3, the DNA is TGTGCCAGCAGCCTCGGAGGGGGCCGGGCAGATACGCAGTATTTT. V usage is TRBV6-5 and J usage is TRBJ2-3; a weak D match, TRBD1 (7 bases). CDR1 is MNHEY and CDR2 is SVGAGI in the germline V gene. The V gene lost 6 bases and the J gene lost 4 bases, with 17 bases spanning the gap. The CDR3 is 15 residues long.